This is a list of T cell receptor beta chains from one sample in a study of blood T cells in healthy people across ages. TCRdb re-called the 5' RACE reads through MiXCR, storing one row per CDR3 protein. The sample holds more than 1.4 million distinct CDR3 sequences; 35% to 45% are singletons and the top ten take approximately 7.9%. Sequencing was done on a sample of blood. These receptors all stem from a woman between 18 and 29 years old in good health. The CDR3 runs from the conserved cysteine through the conserved F or W. A D gene is named only where the DNA matches it firmly. Not every row has a clone size; where given, it reads once, few, many or a size class.

clone_size j_call d_call v_call cdr3_nt cdr3_aa
. TRBJ2-1 TRBD2 TRBV5-5 TGTGCCAGCAGCTTTTCAGGTCTAGCGGGAGCGGGTGAGCAGTTCTTC CASSFSGLAGAGEQFF
. TRBJ2-1 . TRBV20-1 TGCAGTGCTATTTCAGGTCCTCTTTACAATGAGCAGTTCTTC CSAISGPLYNEQFF
. TRBJ2-7 TRBD2 TRBV20-1 TGCAGTGCTTTAAGAGGCGGGGGGGTTATTGACAATGAGCAGTACTTC CSALRGGGVIDNEQYF
. TRBJ2-5 TRBD2 TRBV3-1 TGTGCCAGCAGCCAAACTAGCGGGGGGGTTACCCAGTACTTC CASSQTSGGVTQYF
. TRBJ2-4 . TRBV2 TGTGCCAGCAGACCGGGACCCAAAAACATTCAGTACTTC CASRPGPKNIQYF
. TRBJ1-2 . TRBV12-3/TRBV12-4 TGTGCCAGCATCCCTGCCGGGACATCGGGTGGCTACACCTTC CASIPAGTSGGYTF
few TRBJ2-5 . TRBV5-1 TGCGCCAGCAGCTCCGCAGCACAAGAGACCCAGTACTTC CASSSAAQETQYF
. TRBJ2-7 TRBD2 TRBV5-1 TGCGCCAGCAGCACCGGGACTAGCGGGGGTTCCGACGAGCAGTACTTC CASSTGTSGGSDEQYF
. TRBJ1-2 . TRBV20-1 TGCAGTGTCGCTGAGGTCGATGGCTACACCTTC CSVAEVDGYTF
few TRBJ2-3 . TRBV24-1 TGTGCCACCAGTGAGGTTGGGCAGGGGAGCCCAGATACGCAGTATTTT CATSEVGQGSPDTQYF
few TRBJ2-3 . TRBV5-6 TGTGCCAGCAGCTTGTTAATCGACAGGAGCCTCACAGATACGCAGTATTTT CASSLLIDRSLTDTQYF
. TRBJ2-5 TRBD2 TRBV20-1 TGCAGTGCAGCACTAGCGGGAGTGGAGACCCAGTACTTC CSAALAGVETQYF
. TRBJ2-7 . TRBV28 TGTGCCAGCAGTTCTCAGTGGGAGAACTCCTACGAGCAGTACTTC CASSSQWENSYEQYF
few TRBJ2-5 . TRBV20-1 TGCAGTGCTGTGAGACTGGGTCAAGAGACCCAGTACTTC CSAVRLGQETQYF
few TRBJ2-1 . TRBV6-2/TRBV6-3 TGTGCCAGCACCCACCCTTCCTACAATGAGCAGTTCTTC CASTHPSYNEQFF
. TRBJ2-1 TRBD2 TRBV9 TGTGCCAGCAGCGACCCATCCGAAGGGCGCGGGAGGTTGCGGGAGCAGTTCTTC CASSDPSEGRGRLREQFF
few TRBJ2-5 . TRBV6-5 TGTGCCAGCGGTTATAGGGAGCAGTACTTC CASGYREQYF
few TRBJ2-7 TRBD1 TRBV5-1 TGCGCCAGCAGCCCAGGACAGGGGGCAGACGAGCAGTACTTC CASSPGQGADEQYF
. TRBJ1-5 . TRBV12-3/TRBV12-4 TGTGCCAGCAGTTTAGACCGCCATAGGCCCCAGCATTTT CASSLDRHRPQHF
few TRBJ2-4 . TRBV29-1 TGCAGCGTTGAGGTCCCTAGCAACATTCAGTACTTC CSVEVPSNIQYF
many TRBJ2-3 . TRBV5-1 TGCGCCAGCAGCTTGGAACCGGGGGTGAGCACAGATACGCAGTATTTT CASSLEPGVSTDTQYF
. TRBJ2-5 . TRBV27 TGTGCCAGCAGTTTATCAACCGTCGGGACCCAGTACTTC CASSLSTVGTQYF
. TRBJ1-1 . TRBV2 TGTGCCAGCAGTGCCAAAACAGGGCTGAACACTGAAGCTTTCTTT CASSAKTGLNTEAFF
. TRBJ1-3 . TRBV20-1 TGCAGTGCTACCGTTTCGGGCTCTGGAAACACCATATATTTT CSATVSGSGNTIYF
. TRBJ2-3 TRBD1 TRBV2 TGTGCCAGCAGCACACCAGGGGGTACGCAGTATTTT CASSTPGGTQYF
. TRBJ2-5 . TRBV5-6 TGTGCCAGCAGCAAGAACGGGGACAATGAGCAGTACTTC CASSKNGDNEQYF
once TRBJ1-2 . TRBV20-1 TGCAGTGCTAGGGACACCCTTAGTACCTATGGCTACACCTTC CSARDTLSTYGYTF
. TRBJ2-3 . TRBV28 TGTGCCAGCAGCCTCAGGGCTTACACAGATACGCAGTATTTT CASSLRAYTDTQYF
. TRBJ1-2 . TRBV12-3/TRBV12-4 TGTGCCAGCAGTTACCGACAGGCCGGTCTCAATGGCTACACCTTC CASSYRQAGLNGYTF
. TRBJ2-1 . TRBV6-5 TGTGCCAGCCGAGGACAGCCGTACAATGAGCAGTTCTTC CASRGQPYNEQFF
. TRBJ2-2 . TRBV3-1 TGTGCCAGCAGCCAAGAAGGAGGTGGGAGTAACACCGGGGAGCTGTTTTTT CASSQEGGGSNTGELFF
. TRBJ2-1 TRBD1 TRBV5-1 TGCGCCAGCAGCGACTCACAGGGGAATGGGTACAATGAGCAGTTCTTC CASSDSQGNGYNEQFF
. TRBJ2-1 . TRBV28 TGTGCCAGCAGTTTTGCTGGGAGCATCCACAATGAGCAGTTCTTC CASSFAGSIHNEQFF
. TRBJ2-4 . TRBV4-2 TGTGCCAGCAGCCAAGATCTCAGCCCTAGTTCTGCGGCCAAAAACATTCAGTACTTC CASSQDLSPSSAAKNIQYF
few TRBJ2-7 TRBD1 TRBV6-5 TGTCCCAGCACCCCGGGACAGGGAAAATACGAGCAGTACTTC CPSTPGQGKYEQYF
. TRBJ2-7 . TRBV15 TGTGCCACCAGCAGACCAATGGGGACCCAGCACAATGAGCAGTACTTC CATSRPMGTQHNEQYF
. TRBJ2-3 TRBD1 TRBV6-1 TGTGCCAGCAGTGCTAACAGGGGTGGCACAGATACGCAGTATTTT CASSANRGGTDTQYF
. TRBJ2-5 . TRBV4-1 TGCGCCAGCAGCCAGGGACCCAGAAATGAGCAGTACTTC CASSQGPRNEQYF
. TRBJ2-7 . TRBV15 TGTGCCACCAGCGCAGACGGTGTCTCCTACGAGCAGTACTTC CATSADGVSYEQYF
few TRBJ2-5 . TRBV5-1 TGCGCCAGCAGCATAAGACAGGACACGAAAAAGACCCAGTACTTC CASSIRQDTKKTQYF
. TRBJ1-4 . TRBV7-9 TGTGCCAGCAGCTTAGGGGTATCCATGAGGATGGAACTGTTTTTT CASSLGVSMRMELFF
. TRBJ2-1 . TRBV3-1 TGTGCCAGCAGCCAAGGGTCAGGGGCGGGAGTCGGTTACAATGAGCAGTTCTTC CASSQGSGAGVGYNEQFF
. TRBJ2-5 . TRBV2 TGTGCCAGAGGGGGATTACAAGAGACCCAGTACTTC CARGGLQETQYF
. TRBJ2-7 TRBD1 TRBV15 TGTGCCACCAGCAGTGGAGGACAGGGAAGGGGCGAGCAGTACTTC CATSSGGQGRGEQYF
. TRBJ2-1 TRBD1 TRBV24-1 TGTGCCACCAGTGATTTGCATAGGAGGGCAGGGGGCCAAAATGGGCAGTTCTTC CATSDLHRRAGGQNGQFF
. TRBJ2-5 TRBD1 TRBV5-1 TGCGCCAGCAGCTTGGCGGCAGGGGGCGCGGAGACCCAGTACTTC CASSLAAGGAETQYF
few TRBJ2-1 TRBD2 TRBV9 TGTGCCAGCAGCGTAGTGTTGCGGGAGGGAAAAAATGAGCAGTTCTTC CASSVVLREGKNEQFF
. TRBJ1-4 TRBD1 TRBV4-1 TGCGCCAGCAGCCAAGAAGAAATGAACCCGGGGACAGTATCTGAAAAACTGTTTTTT CASSQEEMNPGTVSEKLFF
few TRBJ2-7 . TRBV29-1 TGCAGCGTGGGTAAAGGAGACGAGCAGTACTTC CSVGKGDEQYF
many TRBJ2-3 TRBD1 TRBV12-3/TRBV12-4 TGTGCCAGCGAGGGACAGGGAGGGACAGATACGCAGTATTTT CASEGQGGTDTQYF
. TRBJ2-3 TRBD1 TRBV20-1 TGCAGTGCTAGAGATCGCAGGGGGAGCACAGATACGCAGTATTTT CSARDRRGSTDTQYF
few TRBJ2-7 TRBD1 TRBV2 TGTGCCAGCAGAACGGGACAGGGTATATACGAGCAGTACTTC CASRTGQGIYEQYF